The 17 T cell receptor beta chains presented below share a single source sample, sequenced in a study of T cells after yellow fever vaccination. One entry per CDR3 protein, called by TCRdb with MiXCR from the 5' RACE reads. The table lists around 230,000 distinct CDR3 sequences, less than 7.5% of them singletons. Sequencing used CD4+ T cells sorted from PBMCs, obtained on the day of the yellow fever booster vaccination. These receptors all come from a man aged 25-45 years who received the YFV17D yellow fever vaccine.

This clonotype appeared a few times. The chain is built from TRBV5-1 and TRBJ2-2; the D call may be TRBD1 or TRBD2 (5 bases each). The V end lost 4 bases, the J end lost 6 bases, and 13 bases lay between the germline ends. This CDR3 comprises 14 residues. Germline values: CDR1 SGHRS, CDR2 YFSETQ. DNA of the CDR3: TGCGCCAGCAGCGGGGACCGAGGGCCCGGGGAGCTGTTTTTT. This translates into CASSGDRGPGELFF.

This clonotype was counted ten times or more. This chain links TRBV30 with TRBJ2-5; TRBD2 agrees at 7 bases. With 7 bases clipped from V and 4 bases from J, the junction kept 6 bases outside the gene matches. There are 12 residues in the CDR3. Germline V gene lookup returns CDR1 GTSNPN and CDR2 SVGIG (reference sequence). The CDR3 loop is CAFDGGGETQYF. CDR3 nucleotide sequence: TGTGCCTTCGACGGCGGGGGAGAGACCCAGTACTTC.

This sequence joins TRBV20-1 and TRBJ2-5; no clear D. CDR1 is DFQATT and CDR2 is SNEGSKA in the germline V gene (reference sequence). Trimming removed 1 base at V and 5 bases at J, with 14 bases between. CDR3 length equals 14 residues. The chain's CDR3 is CSARVPHVTETQYF. DNA for the CDR3: TGCAGTGCTAGAGTACCTCACGTCACGGAGACCCAGTACTTC.

This clonotype has a handful of counts. The chain is built from TRBV5-6 and TRBJ2-3, with 11 bases that match TRBD1. This CDR3 comprises 16 residues. The germline gives CDR1 SGHDT, CDR2 YYEEEE. With 2 bases clipped from V and 2 bases from J, the junction kept 4 bases outside the gene matches. The CDR3 spells CASSFMGQGDTDTQYF. As DNA, the CDR3 is TGTGCCAGCAGCTTCATGGGACAGGGGGACACAGATACGCAGTATTTT.

This clonotype has more than one count but fewer than ten. V usage is TRBV6-1 and J usage is TRBJ2-7, with 7 bases matching TRBD2. Germline loops: CDR1 MNHNS, CDR2 SASEGT. The V segment lost 5 bases and the J segment 2 bases; nucleotides outside the gene matches: 15. This CDR3 region has 17 residues. CDR3 region: CASSTTALTGLTYEQYF. The CDR3 DNA sequence: TGTGCCAGCAGTACGACCGCTTTGACGGGACTAACCTACGAGCAGTACTTC.

The table lists this clonotype with a few counts. The genes are TRBV12-3 or TRBV12-4 and TRBJ1-2; D remains unclear. This CDR3 spans 14 amino acids. Trimming cost V 7 bases and J 6 bases, with 18 bases left between them. CDR3 DNA sequence: TGTGCCAGCACCCGTGCTGGGAACGATGATGGCTACACCTTC. This translates into CASTRAGNDDGYTF.

The rearrangement links TRBV7-8 to TRBJ2-7, with 8 bases matching TRBD2. The V and J ends lost 5 bases and 2 bases, in that order; junction bases with no gene match: 8. This CDR3 region has 15 residues. Germline V CDR1 and CDR2: SGHVS, FQNEAQ. The CDR3 bases are TGTGCCAGCAGCCACAGCGGGGGCGGCCCCTACGAGCAGTACTTC. This sequence encodes CASSHSGGGPYEQYF.

V is TRBV6-2 or TRBV6-3 and J is TRBJ2-5, with no clear D. With 6 bases removed from V and 3 bases from J, the gap between germline ends came to 5 bases. CDR3 length equals 11 residues. Germline V gene lookup returns CDR1 MNHEY and CDR2 SVGEGT. The CDR3 protein is CASRDEETQYF. For the CDR3, the DNA is TGTGCCAGCAGGGACGAAGAGACCCAGTACTTC.

Ten or more counts support this clonotype. The genes are TRBV20-1 and TRBJ2-1; D uncertain. V was pared by 1 base and J by 3 bases, with 7 bases between. Germline CDR1 is DFQATT and CDR2 is SNEGSKA (reference sequence). The CDR3 loop spans 13 amino acids. CDR3 region: CSARGSGYNEQFF. For the CDR3, the DNA is TGCAGTGCTAGAGGGAGTGGCTACAATGAGCAGTTCTTC.

A few counts support this clonotype. This sequence joins TRBV29-1 and TRBJ2-1; 10 nucleotides agree with TRBD2. The germline gives CDR1 SQVTM, CDR2 ANQGSEA. This CDR3 has 13 amino acids. V shed 2 bases, J shed 7 bases, and the junction held 2 bases outside the gene matches. CDR3 nucleotides: TGCAGCGTTGAAATACTAGCGGGGAATGAGCAGTTCTTC. Translating gives CSVEILAGNEQFF.

This chain links TRBV11-2 with TRBJ2-5; D assignment may be TRBD1 or TRBD2 (6 bases each). This CDR3 spans 15 amino acids. CDR1 and CDR2 (germline): SGHAT, FQNNGV. With 5 bases removed from V and 5 bases from J, the gap between germline ends came to 18 bases. The CDR3 spells CASSQPSGAQETQYF. In DNA form, the CDR3 reads TGTGCCAGCAGCCAGCCGTCGGGGGCGCAGGAGACCCAGTACTTC.

In this sample, this clonotype turned up a few times. The gene calls are TRBV6-2 or TRBV6-3 and TRBJ2-7; 8 nucleotides align to TRBD1. V was pared by 8 bases and J by 4 bases, with 10 bases of the junction left unmatched. The germline V gene has CDR1 MNHEY and CDR2 SVGEGT. The CDR3 is 14 amino acids. In DNA, the CDR3 is TGTGCCAGCTGCTATCCAGGGGGCTTGTACGAGCAGTACTTC. Protein sequence: CASCYPGGLYEQYF.

This clonotype was counted at least ten times. V and J are TRBV5-1 and TRBJ1-1; D gene unclear. Trimming took 4 bases from V and 5 from J, leaving 18 bases between them. This CDR3 is built from 15 residues. The germline V gene has CDR1 SGHRS and CDR2 YFSETQ. The CDR3 here is CASSDGRSPRTEAFF. CDR3 in DNA: TGCGCCAGCAGCGACGGACGCAGCCCTCGGACTGAAGCTTTCTTT. The full variable domain, completed using reference TRBV5-1 and TRBJ1-1, is KAGVTQTPRYLIKTRGQQVTLSCSPISGHRSVSWYQQTPGQGLQFLFEYFSETQRNKGNFPGRFSGRQFSNSRSEMNVSTLELGDSALYLCASSDGRSPRTEAFFGQGTRLTVV.

This clonotype was counted ten times or more. The genes are TRBV20-1 and TRBJ2-3; D unresolved. The germline CDR1 and CDR2 sequences are DFQATT and SNEGSKA (reference sequence). CDR3 length: 11 amino acids. V gave up 1 base and J gave up 6 bases, with 5 bases separating them. The CDR3 is CSARVIDTQYF. The CDR3 region has the DNA TGCAGTGCTAGAGTGATTGATACGCAGTATTTT.

On this clonotype: Mismatch with germline at one junction end may stem from a read error. The chain carries TRBV20-1 and TRBJ2-5; 14 bases align to TRBD2. The V gene's germline CDR1 is DFQATT and CDR2 SNEGSKA (reference sequence). The CDR3 runs 17 residues. CDR3 nucleotide sequence: TGCTGTGCTAGGCTCCCGGGACTAGCGGGAGTAAGAGAGACCCAGTACTTC. This encodes CCARLPGLAGVRETQYF.

At least ten counts were recorded for this clonotype. This chain uses TRBV6-5 with TRBJ1-3; TRBD1 agrees at 7 bases. From germline, CDR1 is MNHEY and CDR2 SVGAGI. The CDR3 consists of 16 residues. V dropped 0 bases and J dropped 0; count of bases not matched to a gene: 2. This CDR3 reads CASSYSTGTSGNTIYF. CDR3 sequence (DNA): TGTGCCAGCAGTTACTCGACAGGGACCTCTGGAAACACCATATATTTT.

The chain couples TRBV7-2 to TRBJ2-3, with D possibly TRBD1 on 5 matching bases. The length of the CDR3 is 17 residues. The germline V gene has CDR1 SGHTA and CDR2 FQGNSA. Between the trimmed V and J ends, which lost 5 bases and 4 bases, there was a span of 22 bases. CDR3 amino acids: CASSLGVAPHAADTQYF. CDR3 nucleotides: TGTGCCAGCAGCCTAGGGGTAGCCCCCCATGCCGCAGATACGCAGTATTTT.